The 16 T cell receptor beta chains in this list originate from one sample, sequenced in a study of blood T cells in healthy people across ages. Primers used in a second PCR of about 7 to 12 cycles were a sample-barcoded 5' primer and a J-beta primer mix. In TCRdb, the 5' RACE reads were re-called with MiXCR into one record per CDR3 protein. Here the sample spans about 730,000 distinct CDR3 sequences, roughly 44% being singletons. The specimen sequenced was blood. The receptors here all came from a woman aged 60-70 years in good health.

The chain couples TRBV12-3 or TRBV12-4 to TRBJ2-4; 7 bases align to TRBD1. Near its end, the DNA agrees better with TRBJ2-7, so the J call may be wrong. The CDR3 sequence is 14 residues long. The CDR3 DNA sequence: TGTGCCAGCAGTTATTCGGGACAGTTCTACGAGCAGTACTTC. Residues: CASSYSGQFYEQYF.

A word on this clonotype: One end of the junction is discordant with germline, which a read error may explain. CDR3 in amino acids: CACSLEVAETQYF. The CDR3 DNA is TGCGCCTGCAGCTTGGAGGTTGCCGAGACCCAGTACTTC. The J gene is TRBJ2-7, the V gene TRBV5-1; weak D call: TRBD2 (5 bases). The end of the DNA is better explained by TRBJ2-5, so the J call may be wrong. The CDR3 length is 13 residues. Per germline, CDR1 SGHRS and CDR2 YFSETQ.

This clonotype was counted between two and nine times. The chain joins TRBV15 to TRBJ2-3, with 14 bases that match TRBD2. The ends lost 9 bases at V and 5 bases at J; junction bases unmatched: 4. The CDR3 has 14 amino acids. Per germline, CDR1 LNHNV and CDR2 YYDKDF (reference sequence). The CDR3 protein is CATTGLAGVDTQYF. For the CDR3, the DNA is TGTGCCACTACGGGACTAGCGGGAGTAGATACGCAGTATTTT.

The chain links TRBV20-1 to TRBJ1-1, with TRBD1 matching over 7 bases. The CDR3 runs 13 residues. With 6 bases clipped from V and 5 bases from J, the junction kept 9 bases outside the gene matches. CDR1 is DFQATT, CDR2 SNEGSKA, per germline (reference sequence). The chain's CDR3 is CSASAGGGTEAFF. Written as DNA, the CDR3 is TGCAGTGCGAGCGCAGGGGGAGGGACTGAAGCTTTCTTT.

V gene TRBV6-5 combines with J gene TRBJ1-1; D unresolved. Germline CDR1 and CDR2: MNHEY and SVGAGI. Trimming removed 8 bases from V and 5 bases from J, with 18 bases in between. There are 14 residues in the CDR3. In DNA, the CDR3 is TGTGCCAGCGGGTGGTCACGCAAAACGACTGAAGCTTTCTTT. This encodes CASGWSRKTTEAFF.

V gene TRBV20-1 combines with J gene TRBJ2-5, with 7 bases fitting TRBD2. The DNA end is more similar to TRBJ2-7, so the J call may be wrong. The CDR3 covers 13 residues. Germline CDR1 reads DFQATT; CDR2 reads SNEGSKA (reference sequence). This chain's CDR3 is CSASPPREGEQYF. Here the CDR3 DNA reads TGCAGTGCTAGCCCCCCTAGGGAGGGCGAGCAGTACTTC.

The chain recombines TRBV28 with TRBJ2-2; 10 bases map to TRBD1. The CDR3 extends over 17 amino acids. V lost 6 bases to trimming and J lost 5 bases; unmatched junction nucleotides: 12. From germline, CDR1 is MDHEN and CDR2 SYDVKM. The CDR3 DNA reads as TGTGCCAGCAGGTCGGGCGCCGGGACAGGGGTAACCGGGGAGCTGTTTTTT. It codes for CASRSGAGTGVTGELFF.

This clonotype was counted many times. The chain links TRBV7-2 to TRBJ2-5; D uncertain. CDR3 length equals 14 residues. V lost 2 bases and J lost 2, with 9 bases in between. Germline lookup yields CDR1 SGHTA and CDR2 FQGNSA. In DNA form, the CDR3 reads TGTGCCAGCAGCTTACGACCAGGACAAGAGACCCAGTACTTC. The encoded protein is CASSLRPGQETQYF.

This sequence joins TRBV14 and TRBJ2-7; TRBD2 is a possible D gene (6 bases). Germline CDR1 and CDR2: SGHDN and FVKESK. The germline V and J ends were trimmed by 2 bases and 3 bases, with 14 bases remaining between them. The CDR3 has 15 residues. The CDR3 protein is CASSQRDSYFYEQYF. The CDR3 DNA reads TGTGCCAGCAGCCAACGGGACTCCTACTTCTACGAGCAGTACTTC.

J is TRBJ2-3 and V is TRBV5-1, with D unclear. V lost 3 bases, J lost 3 bases, and 17 bases lay in between. There are 16 residues in the CDR3. The germline V gene encodes CDR1 SGHRS and CDR2 YFSETQ. The CDR3 nucleotides read TGCGCCAGCAGCTCGCGGCCTGCTTCCGGGACAGATACGCAGTATTTT. It translates to CASSSRPASGTDTQYF.

This clonotype was seen a handful of times. This sequence joins TRBV12-3 or TRBV12-4 and TRBJ2-3, with D unresolved. This CDR3 contains 12 residues. V was trimmed by 5 bases and J by 6 bases, leaving 9 bases between them. This chain's CDR3 is CASSGPGDTQYF. The CDR3 region has the DNA TGTGCCAGCAGTGGCCCCGGGGATACGCAGTATTTT.

This chain links TRBV4-2 with TRBJ1-1; D call uncertain. Germline loops: CDR1 LGHNA, CDR2 YNFKEQ. Trimming removed 1 base from V and 1 base from J, with 7 bases in between. The CDR3 sequence is 14 residues long. The chain's CDR3 is CASSQGGANTEAFF. In nucleotides, the CDR3 is TGTGCCAGCAGCCAAGGGGGTGCGAACACTGAAGCTTTCTTT.

This clonotype was seen ten or more times. The CDR3 nucleotides read TGTGCCAGCAGGTTACAGGGAATTACAGATACGCAGTATTTT. It codes for CASRLQGITDTQYF. The rearrangement uses TRBV12-3 or TRBV12-4 and TRBJ2-3, with D perhaps matching TRBD1 (6 bases). This CDR3 has 14 residues. Deletions cut 6 bases from V and 3 bases from J, with 13 bases between.

V and J are TRBV14 and TRBJ1-2; 10 bases fit TRBD1. The CDR3 consists of 14 residues. The germline V gene encodes CDR1 SGHDN and CDR2 FVKESK. J lost 13 bases, V lost 4 bases, and 12 bases had no gene match. CDR3 loop: CASSLQTGGAGATF. CDR3 nucleotides: TGTGCCAGCAGCCTGCAGACAGGGGGCGCGGGGGCCACCTTC.

In the case of this clonotype: This sequence may be a read error, since a much larger clone differs from it by one base. The V call is TRBV12-3 or TRBV12-4, the J call TRBJ2-1, with TRBD1 identical over 9 bases. CDR3 length equals 15 residues. The ends lost 4 bases at V and 4 bases at J; junction bases unmatched: 5. CDR3 in amino acids: CASSSRTGEYNEQFF. In DNA form, the CDR3 reads TGTGCCAGCAGTTCCCGGACAGGGGAGTACAATGAGCAGTTCTTC.

The DNA for the CDR3 is TGTGCCAGCAGACCTCTCGCCCGACACGTAACTTACGAGCAGTACTTC. It encodes CASRPLARHVTYEQYF. The chain has TRBV6-2 or TRBV6-3 and TRBJ2-5; D is unclear. Judging by the DNA end, TRBJ2-7 fits better; the J call may be wrong. This CDR3 region has 16 residues. The germline V gene encodes CDR1 MNHEY and CDR2 SVGEGT.